The clone carrying this TCR beta chain was counted many times. Its antigen remains unidentified. The data were taken from a study of Graves' ophthalmopathy and Graves' hyperthyroidism. Broader study findings: With a specificity of 72.22% and a sensitivity of over 65%, the model predicted ophthalmopathy progression. A model of 13 signatures distinguished ophthalmopathy from stable hyperthyroidism at approximately 90% sensitivity and 81.08% specificity.

TCR beta CDR3 regions were amplified from RNA transcripts. RT-PCR was first run with HTBI primers, then multiplex PCR in a second round. TCRdb ran MiXCR on the multiplex PCR reads and lists one entry per CDR3 protein. The table lists over a million distinct CDR3 sequences, around a third of them singletons. The CDR3 totals 15 residues. Germline V CDR1 and CDR2: SGDLS, YYNGEE. Trimming at V came to 4 bases and at J to 6 bases, leaving 9 bases not matched to a gene. The sample taken for sequencing was peripheral blood or thyroid tissue (not recorded which). This sequence originates from an adult man with Graves' hyperthyroidism. The rearrangement uses TRBV9 and TRBJ1-2; 10 bases are a match to TRBD1. CDR3: CASSPEGQGVDGYTF. The CDR3 nucleotides are TGTGCCAGCAGCCCCGAAGGACAGGGGGTAGATGGCTACACCTTC. Drawing the rest from reference TRBV9 and TRBJ1-2, the complete variable domain is DSGVTQTPKHLITATGQRVTLRCSPRSGDLSVYWYQQSLDQGLQFLIQYYNGEERAKGNILERFSAQQFPDLHSELNLSSLELGDSALYFCASSPEGQGVDGYTFGSGTRLTVV.